The 9 T cell receptor beta chains reported below all come from one sample, sequenced in a study of blood T cell repertoires in COVID-19 (dated by TCRdb to the early 2020s). Preparation of the library involved the immunoSEQ multiplex PCR assay. This is the immuneACCESS table as TCRdb keeps it, with only in-frame sequences that have V and J called. A part of the clones is gone; compared with another copy, unresolved V genes explain less than half, and the rest is unexplained. The sample includes 140,000 to 150,000 clones, with roughly 84% observed a single time. Less than 9% of the sample goes to the ten largest clones. Sequencing used peripheral blood. Receptors were obtained from a man aged 30 to 39 with COVID-19, enrolled during active disease.

The rearrangement uses TRBV6-2 or TRBV6-3 and TRBJ2-5, with 13 nucleotides matching TRBD2. Germline loops: CDR1 MNHEY, CDR2 SVGEGT. This CDR3 has 17 residues. V shed 4 bases and J 0 bases; nucleotides not matched to a gene: 5. Written as DNA, the CDR3 is TGTGCCAGCAGTTTCGGGACTAGCGGGGTGTACCAAGAGACCCAGTACTTC. Protein product: CASSFGTSGVYQETQYF.

The genes are TRBV24-1 and TRBJ2-6, with D possibly matching TRBD1 (6 bases). The CDR3 is 17 amino acids. V lost 0 bases to trimming and J lost 0 bases, with 8 bases between them. From germline, CDR1 is KGHDR and CDR2 SFDVKD. CDR3 protein: CATSDLGQLSGANVLTF. The CDR3 coding sequence is TGTGCCACCAGTGATTTGGGACAGCTCTCTGGGGCCAACGTCCTGACTTTC.

The J gene is TRBJ1-1, the V gene TRBV18; TRBD1 might be the D (5 bases). The CDR3 spans 16 residues. Germline V gene sequence: CDR1 KGHSH, CDR2 LQKENI. V was shortened by 3 bases and J by 4 bases, with 18 bases between the two germline ends. CDR3 sequence (DNA): TGTGCCAGCTCACCGACAAATAGCCGGAGGGGCACTGAAGCTTTCTTT. This translates into CASSPTNSRRGTEAFF.

This CDR3 reads CASSGEPGTGLGTDTQYF. The CDR3 DNA is TGTGCCAGCAGTGGAGAACCCGGGACAGGGTTGGGCACAGATACGCAGTATTTT. V gene TRBV6-4 combines with J gene TRBJ2-3, with 9 bases that match TRBD1. Germline lookup yields CDR1 MRHNA and CDR2 SNTAGT. V trimming: 4 bases; J trimming: 1 base; junction bases outside the gene matches: 12. This CDR3 spans 18 amino acids.

This clone was seen just once. The genes are TRBV2 and TRBJ1-1; D perhaps matches TRBD1 (6 bases). The CDR3 is 12 residues long. The V end was cut by 5 bases, the J end by 5 bases, with 9 bases between. Germline V CDR1 and CDR2: SNHLY, FYNNEI. The CDR3 loop reads CASSTGTTEAFF. DNA for the CDR3: TGTGCCAGCAGTACCGGGACAACTGAAGCTTTCTTT. Together with reference TRBV2 and TRBJ1-1, the CDR3 gives the full variable domain: EPEVTQTPSHQVTQMGQEVILRCVPISNHLYFYWYRQILGQKVEFLVSFYNNEISEKSEIFDDQFSVERPDGSNFTLKIRSTKLEDSAMYFCASSTGTTEAFFGQGTRLTVV.

The V and J genes are TRBV9 and TRBJ2-3; TRBD2 matches at 8 bases. Germline values: CDR1 SGDLS, CDR2 YYNGEE. This CDR3 is 16 amino acids long. Losses at the gene ends were 0 bases for V and 0 bases for J; bases not matched to a gene: 3. The CDR3, as DNA: TGTGCCAGCAGCGTAGCATTAGCGGGGAGCACAGATACGCAGTATTTT. Protein product: CASSVALAGSTDTQYF.

The chain combines TRBV5-6 with TRBJ2-3; 14 nucleotides agree with TRBD2. The germline V gene encodes CDR1 SGHDT and CDR2 YYEEEE. The CDR3 has 15 residues. The V gene end was trimmed by 3 bases and the J gene end by 5 bases; junction bases not matched to a gene: 2. The CDR3 reads CASSSGLAGGDTQYF. The CDR3 region has the DNA TGTGCCAGCAGCTCCGGACTAGCGGGAGGAGATACGCAGTATTTT. Drawing the rest from reference TRBV5-6 and TRBJ2-3, the complete variable domain is DAGVTQSPTHLIKTRGQQVTLRCSPKSGHDTVSWYQQALGQGPQFIFQYYEEEERQRGNFPDRFSGHQFPNYSSELNVNALLLGDSALYLCASSSGLAGGDTQYFGPGTRLTVL.

The chain couples TRBV7-8 to TRBJ2-7, with 11 positions matching TRBD2. Germline-derived CDR1 and CDR2 are SGHVS and FQNEAQ. The CDR3 has 18 residues. V shed 1 base and J 3 bases; nucleotides not matched to a gene: 11. The CDR3 protein is CASSLGTGLAGAYYEQYF. The DNA for the CDR3 is TGTGCCAGCAGCTTAGGTACTGGACTAGCGGGCGCCTACTACGAGCAGTACTTC.

This chain connects TRBV19 to TRBJ2-7; the match to TRBD1 covers 9 bases. Germline loops: CDR1 LNHDA, CDR2 SQIVND (reference sequence). The CDR3 is 13 residues long. Germline trimming cut 9 bases from V and 6 bases from J; bases unmatched to any gene: 9. The CDR3 loop reads CASSADRGSEQYF. For the CDR3, the DNA is TGTGCCAGCAGTGCCGACAGGGGGAGCGAGCAGTACTTC.